The 2 T cell receptor beta chains in this list originate from one sample, sequenced in a study of blood T cell repertoires in COVID-19. Libraries were prepared by immunoSEQ multiplex PCR; TCRdb keeps only in-frame clonotypes and omits some of them. The sample carries 360,000 or so clones, 90% recorded once. Sequencing used peripheral blood. The receptors here all came from a man between 18 and 29 years old with active or convalescent COVID-19.

The chain uses TRBV19 and TRBJ1-2, with a tentative D call TRBD1 (5 bases). Germline CDR1 LNHDA, CDR2 SQIVND (reference sequence). The CDR3 has 16 residues. The V end was cut by 10 bases, the J end by 4 bases, with 25 bases between. CDR3 DNA: TGTGCCACCCTGGGGCAGGATTCGGGGGTGCGCTATGGCTACACCTTC. This encodes CATLGQDSGVRYGYTF.

This chain links TRBV6-5 with TRBJ1-1; no clear D gene. The germline V gene has CDR1 MNHEY and CDR2 SVGAGI. The CDR3 loop spans 14 amino acids. The V end was cut by 6 bases, the J end by 5 bases, with 16 bases between. This chain's CDR3 is CASSALAGWTEAFF. The CDR3 DNA follows: TGTGCCAGCAGCGCCCTCGCGGGTTGGACTGAAGCTTTCTTT.